The 27 T cell receptor beta chains below all came from one sample that was sequenced in a study of vaccination and CD4 T cells after COVID-19 (dated by TCRdb to 2021 to 2024). The method behind the library was PCR. The data were produced on an Illumina iSeq 100. TCRdb reprocessed the public reads (quality trimming at Q25 with fastp, clone calling with MiXCR) and kept in-frame beta chains. Each CDR3 protein appears once, grouped with its most common genes and DNA. The sample data list 25,000 to 30,000 distinct CDR3 sequences, and around 53% of these were observed just once. Less than 6.5% of the sample goes to the ten largest clones. The time point tag for this specimen amounts to: late sampling 161 to 241 days after vaccination in a few convalescent patients. Material: CD4+ T cells from blood, obtained about 7 months after SARS-CoV-2 vaccination. The origin of the receptors is a human donor who had recovered from COVID-19.

The V call is TRBV7-2, the J call TRBJ2-7; no firm D call. V lost 3 bases and J lost 4, with 7 bases in between. The V gene's germline CDR1 is SGHTA and CDR2 FQGNSA. The CDR3 loop spans 12 amino acids. CDR3 nucleotides: TGTGCCAGCAGCTTTGGAAATTACGAGCAGTACTTC. The encoded protein is CASSFGNYEQYF.

This clonotype has more than one count but fewer than ten. The chain uses TRBV18 and TRBJ2-7; D gene ambiguous. V gave up 6 bases and J gave up 0 bases, with 6 bases separating them. This CDR3 region has 12 residues. Germline V gene data show CDR1 as KGHSH and CDR2 as LQKENI. CDR3 sequence: CASSSSSYEQYF. For the CDR3, the DNA is TGTGCCAGCTCGTCAAGCTCCTACGAGCAGTACTTC.

This clonotype was seen a few times. The chain combines TRBV28 with TRBJ2-2; 8 bases agree with TRBD2. Trimming at V came to 6 bases and at J to 4 bases, leaving 7 bases not matched to a gene. This CDR3 contains 15 residues. The germline gives CDR1 MDHEN, CDR2 SYDVKM. CDR3 in DNA: TGTGCCAGCAGCGGGGCTAGCGGGCTCACCGGGGAGCTGTTTTTT. This translates into CASSGASGLTGELFF.

This clonotype is a singleton in its sample. The chain couples TRBV7-9 to TRBJ2-2, with 7 bases identical to TRBD2. The junction had 15 bases not matched to a gene; V was cut back by 5 bases and J by 6 bases. The V gene's germline CDR1 is SEHNR and CDR2 FQNEAQ (reference sequence). The CDR3 loop spans 17 amino acids. CDR3 in DNA: TGTGCCAGCAGCCTAAACTTGGCTAGCGGAGGAGCCGGGGAGCTGTTTTTT. This translates into CASSLNLASGGAGELFF.

This clonotype was seen only a few times. The chain recombines TRBV7-2 with TRBJ2-1, with 7 bases identical to TRBD2. The V and J ends lost 2 bases and 7 bases, in that order; junction bases with no gene match: 5. This CDR3 has 14 amino acids. CDR1 is SGHTA, CDR2 FQGNSA, per germline. The CDR3 here is CASSLTLGGNEQFF. DNA of the CDR3: TGTGCCAGCAGCTTAACCCTGGGGGGGAATGAGCAGTTCTTC. Full variable domain (outside the CDR3, taken from reference TRBV7-2 and TRBJ2-1): GAGVSQSPSNKVTEKGKDVELRCDPISGHTALYWYRQSLGQGLEFLIYFQGNSAPDKSGLPSDRFSAERTGGSVSTLTIQRTQQEDSAVYLCASSLTLGGNEQFFGPGTRLTVL.

The chain carries TRBV20-1 and TRBJ2-7; D is perhaps TRBD1 or TRBD2 (6 bases each). CDR1 is DFQATT, CDR2 SNEGSKA, per germline (reference sequence). The V end lost 2 bases, the J end lost 3 bases, and 14 bases lay between the germline ends. CDR3 length: 14 amino acids. The CDR3 DNA reads TGCAGTGCTAGACCCCTAAGGGGGGTCTACGAGCAGTACTTC. Its translation is CSARPLRGVYEQYF.

V gene TRBV10-3 combines with J gene TRBJ1-5, with D unresolved. Trimming pared 3 bases from V and 3 bases from J, leaving 12 bases between. The CDR3 runs 15 residues. The germline CDR1 and CDR2 sequences are ENHRY and SYGVKD. The CDR3 bases are TGTGCCATCAGTGACCCGGGCGGGAACAATCAGCCCCAGCATTTT. Protein product: CAISDPGGNNQPQHF.

V gene TRBV6-1 combines with J gene TRBJ2-1, with 7 bases that match TRBD2. V trimming: 7 bases; J trimming: 9 bases; junction bases outside the gene matches: 6. The V gene's germline CDR1 is MNHNS and CDR2 SASEGT. The CDR3 is made up of 12 amino acids. The CDR3 region is CASKGGGGEQFF. The CDR3 coding sequence is TGTGCCAGCAAGGGTGGGGGGGGTGAGCAGTTCTTC.

This chain uses TRBV20-1 with TRBJ1-6; unclear D gene. The germline gives CDR1 DFQATT, CDR2 SNEGSKA (reference sequence). This CDR3 has 14 residues. V was shortened by 2 bases and J by 8 bases, with 13 bases between the two germline ends. CDR3 DNA: TGCAGTGCTAGACAGCTCTGGGTGGATTCACCCCTCCACTTT. It specifies CSARQLWVDSPLHF.

V usage is TRBV14 and J usage is TRBJ2-5, with D possibly called TRBD1 or TRBD2 (5 bases each). Germline CDR1 is SGHDN and CDR2 is FVKESK. This CDR3 has 14 amino acids. V was pared by 5 bases and J by 1 base, with 11 bases between. The DNA of the CDR3 is TGTGCCAGCAGCGTACGGGGCGGCCAAGAGACCCAGTACTTC. It yields the protein CASSVRGGQETQYF.

The rearrangement links TRBV4-1 to TRBJ1-1; D not resolved. V lost 0 bases to trimming and J lost 4 bases, with 3 bases between them. This CDR3 contains 12 residues. Germline V gene sequence: CDR1 MGHRA, CDR2 YSYEKL. CDR3 residues: CASSQDGTEAFF. In DNA, the CDR3 is TGCGCCAGCAGCCAAGACGGCACTGAAGCTTTCTTT.

This chain uses TRBV12-3 or TRBV12-4 with TRBJ2-1; D might be TRBD2 (5 bases). Trimming cost V 6 bases and J 2 bases, with 11 bases left between them. This CDR3 contains 14 residues. The DNA of the CDR3 is TGTGCCAGCAGGAGAGCGGAAACCTACAATGAGCAGTTCTTC. Its protein is CASRRAETYNEQFF.

The J gene is TRBJ2-1, the V gene TRBV4-2; a weak D match, TRBD1 (6 bases). V was trimmed by 1 base and J by 4 bases, leaving 14 bases between them. This CDR3 contains 16 residues. Germline assignment: CDR1 LGHNA and CDR2 YNFKEQ. CDR3 sequence (DNA): TGTGCCAGCAGCCAAGGGGGGCGAGAGGGGTACAATGAGCAGTTCTTC. Its protein product is CASSQGGREGYNEQFF.

This clonotype was recorded a few times. This chain uses TRBV6-1 with TRBJ2-1, with 14 bases fitting TRBD2. CDR1 is MNHNS, CDR2 SASEGT, per germline. V shed 0 bases, J shed 7 bases, and the junction held 5 bases outside the gene matches. This CDR3 has 17 residues. The CDR3 DNA sequence: TGTGCCAGCAGTGAAGCTGCCGGACTAGCGGGAGGAAATGAGCAGTTCTTC. Translated, it gives CASSEAAGLAGGNEQFF.

The rearrangement joins TRBV7-9 to TRBJ2-7; 7 bases fit TRBD1. The trim removed 4 bases at V and 7 bases at J, leaving 13 bases unmatched. Germline values: CDR1 SEHNR, CDR2 FQNEAQ (reference sequence). The CDR3 length is 15 residues. The CDR3 spells CASSSSDTGEREQYF. The CDR3 DNA follows: TGTGCCAGCAGCTCGAGCGACACAGGGGAAAGGGAGCAGTACTTC.

V is TRBV19 and J is TRBJ2-3; D is uncertain. Germline CDR1 and CDR2: LNHDA and SQIVND (reference sequence). This CDR3 comprises 14 residues. The V gene lost 6 bases and the J gene lost 5 bases, with 15 bases spanning the gap. This chain's CDR3 is CASRSRMGRDTQYF. CDR3 DNA sequence: TGTGCCAGTAGAAGCAGGATGGGTCGAGATACGCAGTATTTT.

By share, this clonotype counts as medium-sized. CDR3 in amino acids: CASSDGSSYNEQFF. CDR3 bases: TGTGCCAGCAGTGACGGGAGCTCCTACAATGAGCAGTTCTTC. The V and J genes are TRBV6-4 and TRBJ2-1, with D possibly being TRBD2 (5 bases). The CDR3 is 14 amino acids. Trimming stripped 2 bases from V and 0 bases from J, with 5 bases between. CDR1 is MRHNA and CDR2 is SNTAGT in the germline V gene.

The J gene is TRBJ2-1, the V gene TRBV20-1; 12 bases agree with TRBD2. There are 13 residues in the CDR3. Germline V gene data show CDR1 as DFQATT and CDR2 as SNEGSKA (reference sequence). V lost 6 bases to trimming and J lost 4 bases; unmatched junction nucleotides: 1. CDR3 sequence: CSAGLAGYNEQFF. The CDR3, as DNA: TGCAGTGCCGGACTAGCGGGGTACAATGAGCAGTTCTTC.

The table lists this clonotype with a few counts. V and J are TRBV6-1 and TRBJ2-2; perhaps TRBD1 as D (6 bases). The germline V gene has CDR1 MNHNS and CDR2 SASEGT. Trimming removed 7 bases at V and 2 bases at J, with 14 bases between. The CDR3 sequence is 15 residues long. CDR3 nucleotides: TGTGCCAGCACTCCATTAGGGGGTAACACCGGGGAGCTGTTTTTT. This translates into CASTPLGGNTGELFF.

This clonotype has only a few counts. V usage is TRBV20-1 and J usage is TRBJ1-2, with 7 bases identical to TRBD1. The CDR3 sequence is 14 residues long. Germline V gene sequence: CDR1 DFQATT, CDR2 SNEGSKA (reference sequence). With V trimmed by 0 bases and J by 3 bases, 4 bases remained unmatched. The CDR3 is CSARETGNDYGYTF. DNA for the CDR3: TGCAGTGCTAGAGAGACAGGGAACGACTATGGCTACACCTTC.

The genes are TRBV10-3 and TRBJ2-1; D gene ambiguous. Germline assignment: CDR1 ENHRY and CDR2 SYGVKD. The CDR3 loop spans 15 amino acids. V lost 6 bases to trimming and J lost 0 bases, with 12 bases between them. The CDR3 coding sequence is TGTGCCATCAGGGGCCTGCCCCTCTCCTACAATGAGCAGTTCTTC. Residues: CAIRGLPLSYNEQFF.

The V gene is TRBV20-1, the J gene TRBJ2-2; D unresolved. Germline CDR1 DFQATT, CDR2 SNEGSKA (reference sequence). There are 13 residues in the CDR3. V was cut by 6 bases and J by 4 bases, with 12 bases left in between. The CDR3 sequence is CSADPSSTGELFF. CDR3 bases: TGCAGTGCCGACCCGTCGAGCACCGGGGAGCTGTTTTTT.

The chain recombines TRBV20-1 with TRBJ1-5; D remains ambiguous. V shed 1 base and J shed 0 bases, with 16 bases lying between them. CDR1 DFQATT and CDR2 SNEGSKA come from the germline V gene (reference sequence). The CDR3 has 17 residues. CDR3 nucleotide sequence: TGCAGTGCTAGAGGGGCGGGCGTAGGGTTTAGCAATCAGCCCCAGCATTTT. Its protein is CSARGAGVGFSNQPQHF.

V and J are TRBV6-4 and TRBJ2-4; the D gene is possibly TRBD2 (6 bases). Per the germline V gene, CDR1 is MRHNA and CDR2 is SNTAGT. CDR3 size: 13 residues. With 2 bases removed from V and 8 bases from J, the gap between germline ends came to 10 bases. This CDR3 is CASSDQGGDIQYF. Here the CDR3 DNA reads TGTGCCAGCAGTGACCAGGGCGGGGACATTCAGTACTTC.

The rearrangement joins TRBV2 to TRBJ2-6; TRBD1 matches at 7 bases. CDR1 and CDR2 (germline): SNHLY, FYNNEI. CDR3 length: 17 amino acids. Trimming removed 1 base from V and 4 bases from J; junction bases left unmatched: 7. As DNA, the CDR3 is TGTGCCAGCAGTGAAGGAGGGGGCGCAACGGGGGCCAACGTCCTGACTTTC. Translation gives CASSEGGGATGANVLTF. Filled out from reference TRBV2 and TRBJ2-6, the complete variable domain reads EPEVTQTPSHQVTQMGQEVILRCVPISNHLYFYWYRQILGQKVEFLVSFYNNEISEKSEIFDDQFSVERPDGSNFTLKIRSTKLEDSAMYFCASSEGGGATGANVLTFGAGSRLTVL.

This clonotype has only a few counts. The germline gene is not matched at one end of the junction; a read error may be the cause. The J gene is TRBJ2-2, the V gene TRBV7-6; D gene uncertain. The V gene's germline CDR1 is SGHVS and CDR2 FNYEAQ. This CDR3 contains 15 residues. The CDR3 loop is CASSLGGANTGELFF. The CDR3 DNA reads as TGTGCTAGCAGCTTAGGCGGAGCGAACACCGGGGAGCTGTTTTTT.

The chain uses TRBV7-9 and TRBJ2-7; TRBD1 matches 7 bases. Per the germline V gene, CDR1 is SEHNR and CDR2 is FQNEAQ (reference sequence). This CDR3 region has 14 residues. V lost 6 bases to trimming and J lost 0 bases; unmatched junction nucleotides: 5. Written as DNA, the CDR3 is TGTGCCAGCAGTCCGGACAGGTCCTCCTACGAGCAGTACTTC. Its translation is CASSPDRSSYEQYF.